This TCR beta chain came from a study of OX40 agonist ivuxolimab in advanced cancers. General study results and limits: Partial responders at 0.1-3.0 mg/kg showed near-lowest clonal expansion.

As for this clone: Antigen unknown.

V shed 6 bases and J shed 3 bases, with 8 bases lying between them. Germline V gives CDR1 MDHEN, CDR2 SYDVKM. The CDR3 extends over 12 amino acids. Produced via immunoSEQ multiplex PCR; TCRdb's table is partial and in-frame only. The data show 70,000 to 95,000 clones, with roughly 85% seen just once and around 4.3% held by the top ten. Patients were excluded for autoimmune disease history or systemic immunosuppression. Sequencing used CD4+ or CD8+ T cells sorted from blood, obtained in a trial of the OX40 agonist ivuxolimab. The J gene is TRBJ1-1, the V gene TRBV28; no firm D call. This clonotype originated in an adult with an advanced solid tumor such as melanoma, head and neck, liver or kidney cancer. The CDR3: CASRPGYTEAFF. The CDR3 nucleotides are TGTGCCAGCAGGCCCGGTTACACTGAAGCTTTCTTT.